Below, one T cell receptor (beta chain) is given with its context. Its antigen is undetermined. The CDR3 is 12 residues long. V was cut by 2 bases and J by 1 base, with 6 bases left in between. The germline gives CDR1 DFQATT, CDR2 SNEGSKA (reference sequence). The data were taken from a study of T cell repertoires in cytomegalovirus infection. Study-wide results and caveats: Cumulative public TCR beta family frequency identified carriers of CMV plus the relevant HLA.

TCRdb re-derived calls from the reads in MiXCR, one entry per CDR3 protein. Found here are under 800,000 distinct CDR3 sequences, roughly a quarter of them singletons; the top ten hold 6.5% to 10%. Sequences were obtained from CD8+ T cells from PBMCs. The origin of this receptor is a human donor in good health (CMV status not recorded). Some clones in this sample may be carry-over from other donors' samples. This rearrangement joins TRBV20-1 to TRBJ2-7; D remains ambiguous. CDR3 sequence: CSARQYSYEQYF. CDR3 DNA: TGCAGTGCTAGACAGTATTCCTACGAGCAGTACTTC.